The 6 T cell receptor beta chains below were found in one sample sequenced in a study of early T cells in non-severe SARS-CoV-2 infection. MiXCR was run by TCRdb on the 5' RACE reads, yielding one entry per CDR3 protein. This table holds under 85,000 distinct CDR3 sequences, more than 14% found once. The input for sequencing was whole blood, taken at baseline. The receptors were sampled from an adult who was a healthcare worker with PCR-confirmed SARS-CoV-2 infection or an uninfected control (not recorded which).

The chain links TRBV10-3 to TRBJ2-2; 13 positions agree with TRBD2. This CDR3 comprises 16 residues. The germline gives CDR1 ENHRY, CDR2 SYGVKD. Losses at the gene ends were 8 bases for V and 5 bases for J; bases not matched to a gene: 8. The CDR3 here is CAIAGLAGVETGELFF. The CDR3, as DNA: TGTGCCATCGCTGGACTAGCGGGAGTTGAAACCGGGGAGCTGTTTTTT.

This chain uses TRBV6-6 with TRBJ2-1, with TRBD1 identical over 7 bases. CDR3 length: 15 amino acids. Germline V gene sequence: CDR1 MNHNY, CDR2 SVGAGI (reference sequence). J gave up 3 bases and V 6 bases, and 8 bases lay outside the gene matches. The CDR3 DNA reads TGTGCCAGCAGCACTAGGGACAGCAACTACAATGAGCAGTTCTTC. Its protein product is CASSTRDSNYNEQFF.

The V call is TRBV12-3 or TRBV12-4, the J call TRBJ2-3; the D is unclear. V lost 8 bases to trimming and J lost 4 bases, with 7 bases between them. CDR3 length: 11 amino acids. CDR3 residues: CASASPDTQYF. The CDR3, as DNA: TGTGCCAGCGCCTCCCCAGATACGCAGTATTTT.

The V gene is TRBV6-1, the J gene TRBJ2-7; the match to TRBD2 covers 7 bases. The germline gives CDR1 MNHNS, CDR2 SASEGT. V dropped 6 bases and J dropped 4; count of bases not matched to a gene: 9. CDR3 length equals 14 residues. In DNA, the CDR3 is TGTGCCAGCAGCCTCGGTAGGGGAGGGTACGAGCAGTACTTC. Protein product: CASSLGRGGYEQYF.

V and J are TRBV20-1 and TRBJ2-3, with 12 bases aligning to TRBD2. The germline gives CDR1 DFQATT, CDR2 SNEGSKA (reference sequence). This CDR3 contains 14 residues. Unmatched junction bases numbered 4, after V lost 3 bases and J lost 6 bases. The CDR3 here is CSASTSGRRDTQYF. DNA of the CDR3: TGCAGTGCTAGCACTAGCGGGAGGCGGGATACGCAGTATTTT.

This clonotype was picked up many times. This chain connects TRBV6-1 to TRBJ2-3; unclear D gene. Germline V lookup: CDR1 MNHNS, CDR2 SASEGT. V gave up 2 bases and J gave up 0 bases, with 9 bases separating them. CDR3 length: 15 amino acids. The CDR3 nucleotides read TGTGCCAGCAGTGAATACAGCACTAGCACAGATACGCAGTATTTT. It specifies CASSEYSTSTDTQYF.